These T cell receptor beta chains were read from a single sample in a study of blood T cell repertoires in COVID-19. Clones were sequenced by immunoSEQ multiplex PCR, and TCRdb holds only the in-frame ones, with some missing. Among more than 75,000 clones listed, around 90% were seen once. The sequenced material came from peripheral blood. These receptors all come from a woman aged 80 or older with acute or convalescent COVID-19. The CDR3 runs from the conserved cysteine through the conserved F or W. The D gene is left open where the match is weak.

TGTGCCAGCAGCTCGTACCAGGGGGCGATTGAGCAGTTCTTC	CASSSYQGAIEQFF	TRBD1	TRBV7-9	TRBJ2-1
TGTGCCAGCAGTTACTCGGAGGAGTTCCTAAATCAGCCCCAGCATTTT	CASSYSEEFLNQPQHF	NA	TRBV6-6	TRBJ1-5
TGTGCCAGCAGCGCTCGGACAGGGGGTTCCTACGAGCAGTACTTC	CASSARTGGSYEQYF	TRBD1	TRBV27	TRBJ2-7
TGTGCCAGCAGTCTAAGCGGGAGCTCCTACAATGAGCAGTTCTTC	CASSLSGSSYNEQFF	TRBD2	TRBV6-5	TRBJ2-1
TGTGCCAGCAGTTACCGCCGGGGGGTAGGGGATGGCTACACCTTC	CASSYRRGVGDGYTF	NA	TRBV6-5	TRBJ1-2
TGTGCCAGCAGTACCGGGACTACAGATACGCAGTATTTT	CASSTGTTDTQYF	NA	TRBV12-3/TRBV12-4	TRBJ2-3
TGTGCCAGCAGCCAAAGAAAACTAGCGGGCACAGATACGCAGTATTTT	CASSQRKLAGTDTQYF	TRBD2	TRBV3-1/TRBV3-2	TRBJ2-3
TGTGCCAGCAGCCCTCACAGGGTGGCCTACAATGAGCAGTTCTTC	CASSPHRVAYNEQFF	NA	TRBV7-2	TRBJ2-1
TGTGCCAGCAGCTTATCAGGGTTTATGAACACTGAAGCTTTCTTT	CASSLSGFMNTEAFF	NA	TRBV7-2	TRBJ1-1
TGTGCCAGTAGTATAACCCCTCTGGGACAAGATGGCTACACCTTC	CASSITPLGQDGYTF	NA	TRBV19	TRBJ1-2
TGTGCCAGCAGCTTAGGTGTACTAGCGGGAGGGCGGAATGAGCAGTTCTTC	CASSLGVLAGGRNEQFF	TRBD2	TRBV11-3	TRBJ2-1
TGTGCCAGCAGTGAATTAGGGGGTTCCTACAATGAGCAGTTCTTC	CASSELGGSYNEQFF	NA	TRBV25-1	TRBJ2-1
TGCGCCAGCAGCCAGCAGACAGGGGGCCTCACAGATACGCAGTATTTT	CASSQQTGGLTDTQYF	TRBD1	TRBV5-1	TRBJ2-3
TGCAGCGTAGGATTAGGGACAGGGATGGGCGAGCAGTACTTC	CSVGLGTGMGEQYF	TRBD1	TRBV29-1	TRBJ2-7
TGTGCCAGCAGCTTACCCGGGCTGGGGGGCTATGGCTACACCTTC	CASSLPGLGGYGYTF	NA	TRBV7-2	TRBJ1-2
TGTGCCAGCAGCGTAGTGCTAGCGGCATCCTACGAGCAGTACTTC	CASSVVLAASYEQYF	TRBD2	TRBV9	TRBJ2-7
TGTGCCAGCTCCCAACCCGGTATGGCAGGTTGGAACTATGGCTACACCTTC	CASSQPGMAGWNYGYTF	NA	TRBV18	TRBJ1-2
TGTGCCAGCAGTGCTGAAAATGGGGGCGCCGGTTCACTGTTTTTT	CASSAENGGAGSLFF	NA	TRBV6-4	TRBJ2-2
TGTGCCAGCAGTTTATCGGGACAGTATAATTCACCCCTCCACTTT	CASSLSGQYNSPLHF	TRBD1	TRBV27	TRBJ1-6
TGTGCCAGCAGCTTAGTAGGGGTGAACACCGGGGAGCTGTTTTTT	CASSLVGVNTGELFF	NA	TRBV7-8	TRBJ2-2
TGCGCCAGCAGCTCGACAGGAGAATATGGCTACACCTTC	CASSSTGEYGYTF	NA	TRBV5-1	TRBJ1-2
TGCAGCGTTGAAGATCACAGGGCGGAAAACTATGGCTACACCTTC	CSVEDHRAENYGYTF	NA	TRBV29-1	TRBJ1-2
TGTGCCATCAGGAACACCCAAGGAAACACCATATATTTT	CAIRNTQGNTIYF	NA	TRBV10-3	TRBJ1-3
TGTGCCAGTAGTATAGATGCGGCGAAATACGAGCAGTACTTC	CASSIDAAKYEQYF	NA	TRBV19	TRBJ2-7
TGTGCCAGTGGTCTAGGGGGAGGCGGGAATGAGCAGTTCTTC	CASGLGGGGNEQFF	NA	TRBV19	TRBJ2-1
TGTGCCAGCAGTTTAGGGCTTGGGAGCACAGATACGCAGTATTTT	CASSLGLGSTDTQYF	NA	TRBV27	TRBJ2-3